A selection of T cell receptor beta chains follows, all from one sample in a study of beta chain features in type 1 diabetes. This table comes from immunoSEQ multiplex PCR, and its TCRdb copy is limited to in-frame clones, with some not included. The sample has almost 350,000 clones, 6.5% to 10% seen once. Source material: central memory CD4+ T cells from blood. The receptors shown here come from a young woman in good health. CDR3s include the opening cysteine and the closing phenylalanine or tryptophan. Each record gives: CDR3 length, J gene, D gene, clone size, V gene, CDR3 protein, CDR3 DNA. A D gene is named only where the DNA matches it firmly. Not all rows give a size; the values are once, few, many and, for expanded clones, a class.

CDR3 length: 12; J gene: TRBJ2-1; D gene: -; clone size: -; V gene: TRBV29-1; CDR3 protein: CSVAMTGTEQFF; CDR3 DNA: TGCAGCGTTGCGATGACTGGAACTGAGCAGTTCTTC
CDR3 length: 15; J gene: TRBJ2-6; D gene: -; clone size: -; V gene: TRBV7-9; CDR3 protein: CASSLWLSGANVLTF; CDR3 DNA: TGTGCCAGCAGCTTATGGCTTTCTGGGGCCAACGTCCTGACTTTC
CDR3 length: 12; J gene: TRBJ1-2; D gene: -; clone size: few; V gene: TRBV29-1; CDR3 protein: CSVGDRLWGYTF; CDR3 DNA: TGCAGCGTTGGGGACCGCCTGTGGGGCTACACCTTC
CDR3 length: 10; J gene: TRBJ1-4; D gene: -; clone size: -; V gene: TRBV28; CDR3 protein: CASGYEKLFF; CDR3 DNA: TGTGCCAGCGGGTATGAAAAACTGTTTTTT
CDR3 length: 15; J gene: TRBJ1-5; D gene: -; clone size: -; V gene: TRBV11-2; CDR3 protein: CASSLDLGQGRPQHF; CDR3 DNA: TGTGCCAGCAGCTTAGATCTGGGGCAGGGGCGGCCCCAGCATTTT
CDR3 length: 14; J gene: TRBJ2-2; D gene: TRBD1; clone size: -; V gene: TRBV7-3; CDR3 protein: CASSRDRDTGELFF; CDR3 DNA: TGTGCCAGCAGCCGAGACAGGGACACCGGGGAGCTGTTTTTT
CDR3 length: 15; J gene: TRBJ2-7; D gene: TRBD1; clone size: -; V gene: TRBV18; CDR3 protein: CASSRSRDRSYEQYF; CDR3 DNA: TGTGCCAGCTCACGATCCCGGGACAGGTCTTACGAGCAGTACTTC
CDR3 length: 15; J gene: TRBJ2-7; D gene: -; clone size: many; V gene: TRBV18; CDR3 protein: CASSYLGTSFYEQYF; CDR3 DNA: TGTGCCAGCTCCTACCTCGGGACCTCTTTCTACGAGCAGTACTTC
CDR3 length: 14; J gene: TRBJ1-1; D gene: -; clone size: -; V gene: TRBV6-6; CDR3 protein: CASSWGDMNTEAFF; CDR3 DNA: TGTGCCAGCAGTTGGGGAGACATGAACACTGAAGCTTTCTTT
CDR3 length: 16; J gene: TRBJ2-5; D gene: -; clone size: -; V gene: TRBV9; CDR3 protein: CASSPRWGAVQETQYF; CDR3 DNA: TGTGCCAGCAGCCCTCGCTGGGGAGCGGTCCAAGAGACCCAGTACTTC
CDR3 length: 14; J gene: TRBJ2-2; D gene: TRBD1; clone size: many; V gene: TRBV6-5; CDR3 protein: CASIDRGNTGELFF; CDR3 DNA: TGTGCCAGCATCGACAGGGGGAACACCGGGGAGCTGTTTTTT
CDR3 length: 10; J gene: TRBJ2-7; D gene: -; clone size: -; V gene: TRBV6-6; CDR3 protein: CASSYSRMYF; CDR3 DNA: TGTGCCAGCAGTTACTCGAGAATGTACTTC
CDR3 length: 14; J gene: TRBJ2-3; D gene: TRBD1; clone size: -; V gene: TRBV18; CDR3 protein: CASSAQGFEDTQYF; CDR3 DNA: TGTGCCAGCTCAGCACAGGGGTTCGAAGATACGCAGTATTTT
CDR3 length: 17; J gene: TRBJ2-4; D gene: TRBD1; clone size: -; V gene: TRBV7-2; CDR3 protein: CASSIRGPQTTQNIQYF; CDR3 DNA: TGTGCCAGCAGCATAAGGGGGCCTCAAACAACCCAAAACATTCAGTACTTC
CDR3 length: 14; J gene: TRBJ1-2; D gene: -; clone size: few; V gene: TRBV28; CDR3 protein: CASSLSFRQSGYTF; CDR3 DNA: TGTGCCAGCAGTTTATCTTTCAGGCAGAGTGGCTACACCTTC
CDR3 length: 13; J gene: TRBJ2-7; D gene: -; clone size: few; V gene: TRBV28; CDR3 protein: CASSLVPLYEQYF; CDR3 DNA: TGTGCCAGCAGTTTAGTGCCCCTCTACGAGCAGTACTTC
CDR3 length: 14; J gene: TRBJ1-2; D gene: -; clone size: -; V gene: TRBV6-5; CDR3 protein: CASSYTGSNYGYTF; CDR3 DNA: TGTGCCAGCAGTTACACGGGCAGTAACTATGGCTACACCTTC
CDR3 length: 12; J gene: TRBJ2-7; D gene: -; clone size: few; V gene: TRBV18; CDR3 protein: CASSPFGNEQYF; CDR3 DNA: TGTGCCAGCTCACCCTTTGGTAACGAGCAGTACTTC
CDR3 length: 11; J gene: TRBJ2-5; D gene: -; clone size: -; V gene: TRBV20-1; CDR3 protein: CSARIEETQYF; CDR3 DNA: TGCAGTGCTAGAATCGAGGAGACCCAGTACTTC
CDR3 length: 18; J gene: TRBJ2-1; D gene: TRBD2; clone size: -; V gene: TRBV4-3; CDR3 protein: CASSQGLAGAPPYNEQFF; CDR3 DNA: TGCGCCAGCAGCCAAGGCCTAGCGGGAGCACCACCTTACAATGAGCAGTTCTTC
CDR3 length: 16; J gene: TRBJ2-2; D gene: TRBD2; clone size: -; V gene: TRBV10-3; CDR3 protein: CATGTLTSGSSGELFF; CDR3 DNA: TGTGCCACGGGAACCCTGACTAGCGGGAGTTCCGGGGAGCTGTTTTTT
CDR3 length: 14; J gene: TRBJ2-3; D gene: TRBD2; clone size: -; V gene: TRBV2; CDR3 protein: CASSVLAEQIRKYF; CDR3 DNA: TGTGCCAGCAGTGTTCTAGCGGAACAGATACGGAAGTATTTT
CDR3 length: 14; J gene: TRBJ1-1; D gene: -; clone size: few; V gene: TRBV7-9; CDR3 protein: CASSGDWGRTEAFF; CDR3 DNA: TGTGCCAGCAGCGGGGACTGGGGGCGCACTGAAGCTTTCTTT
CDR3 length: 13; J gene: TRBJ2-7; D gene: -; clone size: -; V gene: TRBV28; CDR3 protein: CASSRQDPYEQYF; CDR3 DNA: TGTGCCAGCAGCCGACAGGACCCCTACGAGCAGTACTTC
CDR3 length: 15; J gene: TRBJ2-3; D gene: TRBD2; clone size: few; V gene: TRBV10-3; CDR3 protein: CAISETSGYTDTQYF; CDR3 DNA: TGTGCCATCAGCGAGACTAGCGGGTACACAGATACGCAGTATTTT
CDR3 length: 16; J gene: TRBJ1-3; D gene: -; clone size: -; V gene: TRBV18; CDR3 protein: CASSPPATGAGNTIYF; CDR3 DNA: TGTGCCAGCTCACCACCAGCCACGGGAGCTGGAAACACCATATATTTT
CDR3 length: 15; J gene: TRBJ2-7; D gene: -; clone size: few; V gene: TRBV4-2; CDR3 protein: CASSQGEVTHYEQYF; CDR3 DNA: TGTGCCAGCAGCCAAGGGGAAGTTACCCACTACGAGCAGTACTTC
CDR3 length: 13; J gene: TRBJ2-7; D gene: -; clone size: few; V gene: TRBV2; CDR3 protein: CASSFSPQYEQYF; CDR3 DNA: TGTGCCAGCAGCTTCTCCCCACAGTACGAGCAGTACTTC
CDR3 length: 15; J gene: TRBJ2-7; D gene: TRBD2; clone size: few; V gene: TRBV5-1; CDR3 protein: CASSQSVSGSKEQYF; CDR3 DNA: TGCGCCAGCAGCCAATCCGTTAGCGGGAGTAAGGAGCAGTACTTC
CDR3 length: 15; J gene: TRBJ1-1; D gene: -; clone size: -; V gene: TRBV18; CDR3 protein: CASSADTSMNTEAFF; CDR3 DNA: TGTGCCAGCTCCGCGGACACCTCCATGAACACTGAAGCTTTCTTT
CDR3 length: 15; J gene: TRBJ1-1; D gene: -; clone size: few; V gene: TRBV4-3; CDR3 protein: CASSQDPGGSTEAFF; CDR3 DNA: TGCGCCAGCAGCCAAGATCCCGGCGGGTCCACTGAAGCTTTCTTT
CDR3 length: 14; J gene: TRBJ2-1; D gene: TRBD2; clone size: -; V gene: TRBV11-3; CDR3 protein: CASSLGLAGGPRFF; CDR3 DNA: TGTGCCAGCAGCTTAGGTTTGGCGGGAGGGCCACGGTTCTTC
CDR3 length: 15; J gene: TRBJ2-7; D gene: TRBD1; clone size: -; V gene: TRBV5-1; CDR3 protein: CASSKGQGGSYEQYF; CDR3 DNA: TGCGCCAGCAGTAAGGGACAGGGTGGATCCTACGAGCAGTACTTC
CDR3 length: 15; J gene: TRBJ1-4; D gene: -; clone size: few; V gene: TRBV7-2; CDR3 protein: CASSLQSQGLEKLFF; CDR3 DNA: TGTGCCAGCAGCTTGCAATCACAGGGTCTAGAAAAACTGTTTTTT
CDR3 length: 12; J gene: TRBJ1-2; D gene: TRBD1; clone size: -; V gene: TRBV5-1; CDR3 protein: CASSRDSGGYTF; CDR3 DNA: TGCGCCAGCAGCCGGGACAGCGGTGGCTACACCTTC
CDR3 length: 12; J gene: TRBJ2-1; D gene: -; clone size: few; V gene: TRBV18; CDR3 protein: CASSPMSNEQFF; CDR3 DNA: TGTGCCAGCTCACCAATGAGCAATGAGCAGTTCTTC
CDR3 length: 16; J gene: TRBJ1-3; D gene: -; clone size: -; V gene: TRBV4-1; CDR3 protein: CASSQGSGTSGNTIYF; CDR3 DNA: TGCGCCAGCAGCCAAGGGAGCGGGACCTCTGGAAACACCATATATTTT
CDR3 length: 14; J gene: TRBJ2-3; D gene: -; clone size: few; V gene: TRBV6-5; CDR3 protein: CASSELLSRDTQYF; CDR3 DNA: TGTGCCAGCAGTGAACTCCTTAGCCGGGATACGCAGTATTTT
CDR3 length: 15; J gene: TRBJ2-1; D gene: TRBD1; clone size: -; V gene: TRBV7-6; CDR3 protein: CASSLGQGSYNEQFF; CDR3 DNA: TGTGCCAGCAGCTTAGGACAGGGGAGCTACAATGAGCAGTTCTTC
CDR3 length: 14; J gene: TRBJ2-7; D gene: -; clone size: few; V gene: TRBV7-2; CDR3 protein: CASSLSVKNYEQYF; CDR3 DNA: TGTGCCAGCAGCTTGTCGGTCAAAAACTACGAGCAGTACTTC
CDR3 length: 14; J gene: TRBJ2-5; D gene: TRBD1; clone size: few; V gene: TRBV2; CDR3 protein: CASSQGQGAETQYF; CDR3 DNA: TGTGCCAGCAGCCAGGGACAGGGGGCAGAGACCCAGTACTTC
CDR3 length: 16; J gene: TRBJ2-7; D gene: -; clone size: -; V gene: TRBV9; CDR3 protein: CASSVAEENYAYEQYF; CDR3 DNA: TGTGCCAGCAGCGTAGCCGAGGAGAACTACGCTTACGAGCAGTACTTC
CDR3 length: 14; J gene: TRBJ2-3; D gene: TRBD2; clone size: few; V gene: TRBV4-1; CDR3 protein: CASSQGGGTDTQYF; CDR3 DNA: TGCGCCAGCAGCCAAGGCGGGGGAACAGATACGCAGTATTTT
CDR3 length: 13; J gene: TRBJ1-2; D gene: -; clone size: -; V gene: TRBV19; CDR3 protein: CASTPTGLGGYTF; CDR3 DNA: TGTGCCAGTACCCCAACAGGGCTTGGGGGCTACACCTTC
CDR3 length: 15; J gene: TRBJ1-1; D gene: -; clone size: -; V gene: TRBV5-1; CDR3 protein: CASSAGPYSRPEAFF; CDR3 DNA: TGCGCCAGCAGCGCCGGCCCGTATTCACGCCCTGAAGCTTTCTTT
CDR3 length: 16; J gene: TRBJ2-5; D gene: -; clone size: few; V gene: TRBV5-6; CDR3 protein: CASSSLDHPTKETQYF; CDR3 DNA: TGTGCCAGCAGCTCGCTAGATCACCCGACCAAGGAGACCCAGTACTTC
CDR3 length: 15; J gene: TRBJ2-1; D gene: TRBD2; clone size: many; V gene: TRBV7-9; CDR3 protein: CASNTGAGVRNEQFF; CDR3 DNA: TGTGCCAGCAATACCGGGGCGGGAGTGCGAAATGAGCAGTTCTTC
CDR3 length: 15; J gene: TRBJ2-1; D gene: TRBD2; clone size: -; V gene: TRBV4-2; CDR3 protein: CASSQTSGTAREQFF; CDR3 DNA: TGTGCCAGCAGCCAAACTAGCGGGACGGCCCGTGAGCAGTTCTTC
CDR3 length: 14; J gene: TRBJ1-5; D gene: -; clone size: -; V gene: TRBV15; CDR3 protein: CATSRGQFNQPQHF; CDR3 DNA: TGTGCCACCAGCAGAGGGCAGTTCAATCAGCCCCAGCATTTT
CDR3 length: 17; J gene: TRBJ2-1; D gene: -; clone size: -; V gene: TRBV27; CDR3 protein: CASSLYPGGGDYNEQFF; CDR3 DNA: TGTGCCAGCAGTTTATACCCAGGGGGGGGCGACTACAATGAGCAGTTCTTC
CDR3 length: 16; J gene: TRBJ2-1; D gene: -; clone size: -; V gene: TRBV14; CDR3 protein: CASSALGASDYNEQFF; CDR3 DNA: TGTGCCAGCAGCGCACTAGGGGCGTCTGACTACAATGAGCAGTTCTTC
CDR3 length: 13; J gene: TRBJ2-7; D gene: TRBD2; clone size: few; V gene: TRBV7-6; CDR3 protein: CASSLESGGRQYF; CDR3 DNA: TGTGCCAGCAGCTTAGAGAGCGGGGGCCGGCAGTACTTC
CDR3 length: 17; J gene: TRBJ2-1; D gene: TRBD2; clone size: many; V gene: TRBV4-2; CDR3 protein: CASSQRPTSGRLAEQFF; CDR3 DNA: TGTGCCAGCAGCCAAAGACCGACTAGCGGGAGGTTGGCTGAGCAGTTCTTC
CDR3 length: 14; J gene: TRBJ2-5; D gene: -; clone size: few; V gene: TRBV11-2; CDR3 protein: CASSLSGSQETQYF; CDR3 DNA: TGTGCCAGCAGCTTATCGGGGTCCCAAGAGACCCAGTACTTC
CDR3 length: 15; J gene: TRBJ1-5; D gene: TRBD1; clone size: -; V gene: TRBV7-2; CDR3 protein: CASSLTGGLDQPQHF; CDR3 DNA: TGTGCCAGCAGCTTGACAGGGGGACTTGATCAGCCCCAGCATTTT
CDR3 length: 12; J gene: TRBJ1-3; D gene: -; clone size: few; V gene: TRBV5-4; CDR3 protein: CASSFGGNTIYF; CDR3 DNA: TGTGCCAGCAGCTTTGGCGGAAACACCATATATTTT
CDR3 length: 15; J gene: TRBJ2-2; D gene: -; clone size: many; V gene: TRBV2; CDR3 protein: CASTGGRSNTGELFF; CDR3 DNA: TGTGCCAGCACTGGTGGCAGATCGAACACCGGGGAGCTGTTTTTT
CDR3 length: 14; J gene: TRBJ1-2; D gene: -; clone size: few; V gene: TRBV7-8; CDR3 protein: CASSKTTGLYGYTF; CDR3 DNA: TGTGCCAGCAGCAAAACAACAGGGCTCTATGGCTACACCTTC
CDR3 length: 14; J gene: TRBJ1-4; D gene: -; clone size: few; V gene: TRBV28; CDR3 protein: CASRSTGNNEKLFF; CDR3 DNA: TGTGCCAGCAGGTCGACAGGAAATAATGAAAAACTGTTTTTT